This T cell receptor beta chain appears in the sequencing data of a study of T cell responses to AZD1222 COVID-19 vaccine. Study-wide results and limits: Among vaccine-associated CD4 TCRs, coverage spanned spike, with dominance at 160-218 and 743-854.

The CDR3 spans 15 residues. Trimming removed 3 bases at V and 0 bases at J, with 9 bases between. The germline CDR1 and CDR2 sequences are LNHDA and SQIVND (reference sequence). This clone was counted once. The antigen remains unidentified. Repertoires were generated with immunoSEQ multiplex PCR, while TCRdb's copy carries only in-frame clones and drops some. The data show about 110,000 clones, roughly 90% seen once. This sequence was found in an adult in good health. Source: peripheral blood, taken on day 0 of AZD1222 vaccination. The V gene is TRBV19, the J gene TRBJ1-5; D is ambiguous. The CDR3 coding sequence is TGTGCCAGTAGTATGAACGGATATAGCAATCAGCCCCAGCATTTT. This gives the protein CASSMNGYSNQPQHF.